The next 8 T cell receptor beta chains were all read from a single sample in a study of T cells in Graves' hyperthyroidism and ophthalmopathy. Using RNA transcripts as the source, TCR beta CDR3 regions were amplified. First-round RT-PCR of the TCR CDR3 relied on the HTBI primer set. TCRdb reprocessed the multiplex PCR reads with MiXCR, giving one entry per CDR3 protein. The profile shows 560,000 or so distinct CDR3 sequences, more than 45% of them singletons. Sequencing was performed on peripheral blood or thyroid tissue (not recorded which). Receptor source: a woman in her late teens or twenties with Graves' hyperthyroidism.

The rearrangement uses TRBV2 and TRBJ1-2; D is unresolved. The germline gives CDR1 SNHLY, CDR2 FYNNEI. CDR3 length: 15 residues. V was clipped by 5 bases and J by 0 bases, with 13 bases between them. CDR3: CASSLGLESNYGYTF. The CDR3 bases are TGTGCCAGCAGTTTGGGTCTAGAGTCTAACTATGGCTACACCTTC.

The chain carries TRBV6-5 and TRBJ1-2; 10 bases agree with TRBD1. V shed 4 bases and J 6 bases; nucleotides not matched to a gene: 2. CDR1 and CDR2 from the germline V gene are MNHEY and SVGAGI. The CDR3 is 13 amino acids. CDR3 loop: CASSFDRGHGYTF. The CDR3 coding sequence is TGTGCCAGCAGTTTCGACAGGGGGCATGGCTACACCTTC.

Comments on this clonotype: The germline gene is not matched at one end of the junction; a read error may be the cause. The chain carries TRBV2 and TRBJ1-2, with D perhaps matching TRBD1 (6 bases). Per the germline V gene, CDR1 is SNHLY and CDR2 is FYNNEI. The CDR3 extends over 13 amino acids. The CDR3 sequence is CASSSNRDTPIAF. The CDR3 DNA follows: TGTGCCAGCAGTTCCAACCGGGACACGCCGATAGCCTTC.

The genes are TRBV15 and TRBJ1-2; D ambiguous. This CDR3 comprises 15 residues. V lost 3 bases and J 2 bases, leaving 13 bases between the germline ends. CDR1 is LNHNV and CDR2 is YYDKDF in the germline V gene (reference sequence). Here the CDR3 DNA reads TGTGCCACCAGCAGCAGATCCGGGCCCAACTATGGCTACACCTTC. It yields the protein CATSSRSGPNYGYTF.

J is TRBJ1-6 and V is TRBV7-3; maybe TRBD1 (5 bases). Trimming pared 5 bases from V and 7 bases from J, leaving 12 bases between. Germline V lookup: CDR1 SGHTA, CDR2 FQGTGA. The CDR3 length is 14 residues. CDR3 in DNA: TGTGCCAGCAGCATGGGGGGTAACAATTCACCCCTCCACTTT. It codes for CASSMGGNNSPLHF. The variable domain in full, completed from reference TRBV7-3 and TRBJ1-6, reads GAGVSQTPSNKVTEKGKYVELRCDPISGHTALYWYRQSLGQGPEFLIYFQGTGAADDSGLPNDRFFAVRPEGSVSTLKIQRTERGDSAVYLCASSMGGNNSPLHFGNGTRLTVT.

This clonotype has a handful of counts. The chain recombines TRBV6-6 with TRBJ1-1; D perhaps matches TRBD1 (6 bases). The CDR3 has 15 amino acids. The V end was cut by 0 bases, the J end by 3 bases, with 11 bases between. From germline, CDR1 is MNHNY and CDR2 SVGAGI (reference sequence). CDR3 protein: CASSYSTGSHTEAFF. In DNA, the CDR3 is TGTGCCAGCAGTTACTCGACAGGCTCTCACACTGAAGCTTTCTTT.

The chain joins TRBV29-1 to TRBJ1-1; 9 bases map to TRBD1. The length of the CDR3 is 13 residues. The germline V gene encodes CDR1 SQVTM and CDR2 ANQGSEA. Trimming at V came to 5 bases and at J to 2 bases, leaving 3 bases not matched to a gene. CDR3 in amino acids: CSVRTGDNTEAFF. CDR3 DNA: TGCAGCGTTAGGACAGGGGATAACACTGAAGCTTTCTTT.

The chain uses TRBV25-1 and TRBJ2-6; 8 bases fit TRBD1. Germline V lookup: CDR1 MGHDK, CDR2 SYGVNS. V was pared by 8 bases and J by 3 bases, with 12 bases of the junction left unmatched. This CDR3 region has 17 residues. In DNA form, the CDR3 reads TGTGCCAGCGTCCTACAGGGGGATATCTTTGGGGCCAACGTCCTGACTTTC. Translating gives CASVLQGDIFGANVLTF.